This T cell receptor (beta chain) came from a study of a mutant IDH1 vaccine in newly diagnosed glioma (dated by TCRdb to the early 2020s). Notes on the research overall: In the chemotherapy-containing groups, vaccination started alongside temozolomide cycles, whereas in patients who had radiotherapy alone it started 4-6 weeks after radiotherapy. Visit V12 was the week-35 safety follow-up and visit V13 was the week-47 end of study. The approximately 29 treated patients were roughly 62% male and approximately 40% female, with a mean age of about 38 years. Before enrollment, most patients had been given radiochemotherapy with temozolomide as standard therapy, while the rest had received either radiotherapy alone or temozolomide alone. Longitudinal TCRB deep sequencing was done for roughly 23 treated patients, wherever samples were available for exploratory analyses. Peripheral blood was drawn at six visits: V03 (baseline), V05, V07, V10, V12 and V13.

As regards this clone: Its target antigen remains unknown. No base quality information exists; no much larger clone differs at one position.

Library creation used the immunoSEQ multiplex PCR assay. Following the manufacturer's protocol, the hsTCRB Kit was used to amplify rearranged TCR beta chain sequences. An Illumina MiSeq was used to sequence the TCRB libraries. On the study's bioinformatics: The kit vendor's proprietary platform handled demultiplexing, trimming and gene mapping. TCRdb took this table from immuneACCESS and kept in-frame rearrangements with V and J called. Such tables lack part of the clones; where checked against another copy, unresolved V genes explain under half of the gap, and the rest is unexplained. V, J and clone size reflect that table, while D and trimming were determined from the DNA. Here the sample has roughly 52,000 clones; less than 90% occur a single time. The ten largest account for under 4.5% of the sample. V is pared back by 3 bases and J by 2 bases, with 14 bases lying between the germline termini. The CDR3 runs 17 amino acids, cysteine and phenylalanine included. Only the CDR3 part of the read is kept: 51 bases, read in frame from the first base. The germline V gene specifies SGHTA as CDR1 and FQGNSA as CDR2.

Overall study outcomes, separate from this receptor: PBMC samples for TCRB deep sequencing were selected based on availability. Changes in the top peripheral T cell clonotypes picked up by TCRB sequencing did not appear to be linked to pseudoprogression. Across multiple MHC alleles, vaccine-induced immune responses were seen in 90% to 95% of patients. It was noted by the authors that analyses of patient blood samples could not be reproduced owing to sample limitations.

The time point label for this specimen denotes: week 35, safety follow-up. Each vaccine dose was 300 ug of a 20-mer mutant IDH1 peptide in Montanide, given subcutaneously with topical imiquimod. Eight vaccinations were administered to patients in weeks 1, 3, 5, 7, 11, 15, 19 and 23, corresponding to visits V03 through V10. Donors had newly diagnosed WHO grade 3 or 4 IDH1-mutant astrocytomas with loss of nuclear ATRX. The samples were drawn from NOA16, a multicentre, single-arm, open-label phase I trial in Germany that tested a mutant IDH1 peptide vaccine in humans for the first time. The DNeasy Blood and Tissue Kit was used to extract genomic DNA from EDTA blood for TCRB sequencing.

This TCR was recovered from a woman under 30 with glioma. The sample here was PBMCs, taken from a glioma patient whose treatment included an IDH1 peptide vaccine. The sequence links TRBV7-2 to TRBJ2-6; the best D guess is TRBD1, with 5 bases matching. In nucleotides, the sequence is TGTGCCAGCAGCTTTTACACAGGACCCACTGGGGCCAACGTCCTGACTTTC. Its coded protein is CASSFYTGPTGANVLTF.